This TCR beta chain originates from a study of CD8+ T cells in alopecia areata. Study results and caveats: Numerous clones, expanded in lesions, remained in scalp and blood during tofacitinib. Expanded CD8+ clones among the top 100, as well as scalp clonality, were significantly decreased by tofacitinib.

It was cDNA, reverse transcribed from extracted RNA, that served as the sequencing template. Method: immunoSEQ multiplex PCR; TCRdb's copy keeps in-frame clones and lacks some. The repertoire holds about 100,000 clones, with 60% as singletons. The germline V and J ends were trimmed by 1 base and 4 bases, with 10 bases remaining between them. CDR1 is SGDLS, CDR2 YYNGEE, per germline. CDR3 length: 14 residues. About this clone itself: The target antigen is unknown.

The treatment here: oral pan-JAK inhibitor, 5-10 mg twice daily. Specimens obtained from alopecia areata patients comprised lesional scalp punch biopsies and peripheral blood. The sequence was collected from a human donor with alopecia areata. The sequencing here drew on CD8+ T cells sorted from blood, taken at roughly week 58, from a patient treated with tofacitinib. The V call is TRBV9, the J call TRBJ2-3; no clear D gene. This chain's CDR3 is CASSVSGIPDTQYF. As DNA, the CDR3 is TGTGCCAGCAGCGTATCCGGAATTCCAGATACGCAGTATTTT.